The text below deals with one TCR beta chain. Other DNA sequences in the same sample also yield this CDR3. The sample comes from a study of blood T cell repertoires in COVID-19. Turning to the study itself: Samples of COVID-19 (acute and convalescent) were obtained from the United States, Italy and Spain.

Libraries were prepared by immunoSEQ multiplex PCR; TCRdb keeps only in-frame clonotypes and omits some of them. The sample yields fewer than 250,000 clones, about 84% seen once. The sequencing sample was made of PBMCs or T cells enriched from blood (not recorded which). The receptor was isolated from a woman aged 40 to 50 with acute COVID-19.

In nucleotides, the CDR3 is TGTGCCTGGAGCGCAGGGGGGTCCTACGAGCAGTACTTC. Its protein is CAWSAGGSYEQYF. The J gene is TRBJ2-7, the V gene TRBV30; D may be TRBD1 (7 bases). Per germline, CDR1 GTSNPN and CDR2 SVGIG (reference sequence). The CDR3 runs 13 residues. V lost 3 bases, J lost 1 base, and 10 bases lay in between.